The next 24 T cell receptor beta chains were all read from a single sample in a study of CXCR3-negative and CXCR3-positive naive CD8 T cells. Preparation of TRB cDNA libraries relied on 5' RACE carrying UMI labels. Following a re-call of the 5' RACE reads, TCRdb has one entry per CDR3 protein and lacks DNA. The sample holds more than 80,000 distinct CDR3 sequences. No antigen has been identified for these receptors. Regarding the study as a whole: CXCR3-negative naive cells had less hydrophobic TRB CDR3s than did CXCR3-positive naive cells.

Sequencing was performed on naive CXCR3+ CD8+ T cells from blood. Subset defined: CD45RO-CCR7+CD27+CD95- naive CD8+ T cells expressing CXCR3 (TNR3+). These receptors were collected from a human donor in good health. Some clones in this sample may be carry-over from other donors' samples.

J is TRBJ2-7 and V is TRBV4-3; TCRdb indicates TRBD2, and absent DNA this call remains unverified. CDR1 is LGHNA and CDR2 is YSLEER in the germline V gene. CDR3 size: 16 residues. The CDR3: CASSQDSSGASYEQYF.

The chain links TRBV25-1 to TRBJ2-6; the D gene TCRdb calls, TRBD1, cannot be checked with no DNA. CDR3 length: 17 amino acids. Germline CDR1 is MGHDK and CDR2 is SYGVNS. CDR3 amino acids: CASRGGTGGSGANVLTF.

The chain couples TRBV5-5 to TRBJ1-2; the D call of TRBD1 rests on TCRdb alone, since no DNA is present to check it. Per the germline V gene, CDR1 is SGHKS and CDR2 is YYEKEE (reference sequence). The CDR3 contains 15 residues. The CDR3 is CASSPLDGGIYGYTF.

This sequence joins TRBV5-1 and TRBJ2-5; TCRdb's D call of TRBD2 is untestable without DNA. Germline-derived CDR1 and CDR2 are SGHRS and YFSETQ. CDR3 length equals 16 residues. This CDR3 reads CASSRGLAGVVETQYF.

The V and J genes are TRBV19 and TRBJ1-1. The V gene's germline CDR1 is LNHDA and CDR2 SQIVND (reference sequence). The CDR3 is made up of 13 amino acids. The CDR3: CASSIEGYTEAFF.

The chain uses TRBV18 and TRBJ1-5. The V gene's germline CDR1 is KGHSH and CDR2 LQKENI. CDR3 length: 17 amino acids. The CDR3 here is CASSLTPGLRSNQPQHF.

V and J are TRBV29-1 and TRBJ1-3. Germline V CDR1 and CDR2: SQVTM, ANQGSEA. This CDR3 spans 14 amino acids. This CDR3 reads CSVESGQPGNTIYF. Looking up the rest from reference TRBV29-1 and TRBJ1-3 gives the full variable domain: SAVISQKPSRDICQRGTSLTIQCQVDSQVTMMFWYRQQPGQSLTLIATANQGSEATYESGFVIDKFPISRPNLTFSTLTVSNMSPEDSSIYLCSVESGQPGNTIYFGEGSWLTVV.

The CDR3 region is CAWTLTGGAGNTQYF. The chain recombines TRBV7-3 with TRBJ2-3; TCRdb's D gene call, TRBD1, goes unchecked for lack of DNA. This CDR3 has 15 amino acids. The V gene's germline CDR1 is SGHTA and CDR2 FQGTGA.

The chain carries TRBV7-9 and TRBJ2-1; TCRdb reports TRBD1, a call that lacks DNA to check it against. The CDR3 sequence is 17 residues long. The germline CDR1 and CDR2 sequences are SEHNR and FQNEAQ (reference sequence). The CDR3 region is CASSLALGVGAGHEQFF. Full variable domain (outside the CDR3, taken from reference TRBV7-9 and TRBJ2-1): DTGVSQNPRHKITKRGQNVTFRCDPISEHNRLYWYRQTLGQGPEFLTYFQNEAQLEKSRLLSDRFSAERPKGSFSTLEIQRTEQGDSAMYLCASSLALGVGAGHEQFFGPGTRLTVL.

The chain has TRBV7-9 and TRBJ2-3; the TCRdb D gene call, TRBD1, has no DNA to confirm it. Per the germline V gene, CDR1 is SEHNR and CDR2 is FQNEAQ (reference sequence). The CDR3 loop spans 15 amino acids. The CDR3 is CASLSPGLDTDTQYF. Using reference TRBV7-9 and TRBJ2-3 for the parts outside the CDR3, the full variable domain is DTGVSQNPRHKITKRGQNVTFRCDPISEHNRLYWYRQTLGQGPEFLTYFQNEAQLEKSRLLSDRFSAERPKGSFSTLEIQRTEQGDSAMYLCASLSPGLDTDTQYFGPGTRLTVL.

The rearrangement links TRBV27 to TRBJ2-5; as DNA is missing, the TRBD1 call by TCRdb cannot be tested. This CDR3 has 14 amino acids. Germline V gene lookup returns CDR1 MNHEY and CDR2 SMNVEV (reference sequence). CDR3 residues: CASSLQGIQETQYF.

The chain recombines TRBV7-2 with TRBJ2-5; lacking DNA, the TRBD2 call made by TCRdb goes unchecked. The length of the CDR3 is 14 residues. In germline, CDR1 is SGHTA, CDR2 FQGNSA. The CDR3 loop is CASSSGLAGETQYF.

The chain uses TRBV6-6 and TRBJ2-3; no DNA is available, so the TRBD2 call from TCRdb remains unchecked. Germline V gene lookup returns CDR1 MNHNY and CDR2 SVGAGI (reference sequence). The CDR3 contains 16 residues. This CDR3 is CASSQRTSGGTDTQFF.

V and J are TRBV4-2 and TRBJ2-2. The germline CDR1 and CDR2 sequences are LGHNA and YNFKEQ. There are 12 residues in the CDR3. CDR3 sequence reads: CASSPGLGELFF.

The chain employs TRBV15 and TRBJ2-7. The CDR3 sequence is 14 residues long. Germline loops: CDR1 LNHNV, CDR2 YYDKDF (reference sequence). This CDR3 reads CATTEGRTSYEQYF.

This chain connects TRBV9 to TRBJ1-2; TCRdb lists TRBD1, though no DNA is available to test this call. The CDR3 consists of 15 residues. The germline CDR1 and CDR2 sequences are SGDLS and YYNGEE. CDR3 region: CASSVGQDINYGYTF.

This chain connects TRBV24-1 to TRBJ2-3; TCRdb outputs TRBD1, but without DNA this stays unchecked. CDR3 length equals 12 residues. From germline, CDR1 is KGHDR and CDR2 SFDVKD. CDR3 in amino acids: CATSAGVDTQYF.

The chain recombines TRBV15 with TRBJ2-1; the D call of TRBD1 rests on TCRdb alone, since no DNA is present to check it. The CDR3 runs to 11 residues. The germline gives CDR1 LNHNV, CDR2 YYDKDF (reference sequence). CDR3 protein: CATSRGDEQFF.

The chain recombines TRBV28 with TRBJ1-3; as DNA is missing, the TRBD1 call by TCRdb cannot be tested. The germline V gene encodes CDR1 MDHEN and CDR2 SYDVKM. The CDR3 contains 16 residues. Here the CDR3 reads CASSFSGSHSGNTIYF.

This chain connects TRBV9 to TRBJ2-1; TCRdb proposes TRBD2, but this gene call is untestable without DNA. Germline V lookup: CDR1 SGDLS, CDR2 YYNGEE. There are 15 residues in the CDR3. The CDR3 sequence is CASSPSGLGGHEQFF.

The V call is TRBV14, the J call TRBJ2-1; TCRdb outputs TRBD2, but without DNA this stays unchecked. The CDR3 extends over 15 amino acids. Germline V lookup: CDR1 SGHDN, CDR2 FVKESK. This CDR3 reads CASSQDRTSGSPQFF.

J is TRBJ2-7 and V is TRBV11-3; the D gene TCRdb calls, TRBD2, cannot be checked with no DNA. The CDR3 is 14 amino acids. Germline CDR1 reads SGHNT; CDR2 reads YENEEA. CDR3: CASSRTSGIYEQYF.

The chain employs TRBV7-9 and TRBJ2-3; absent DNA, TCRdb's TRBD1 call cannot be checked. The CDR3 is 16 residues long. Germline CDR1 SEHNR, CDR2 FQNEAQ (reference sequence). The CDR3 spells CASSSTEDRGRDTQYF.

This chain links TRBV28 with TRBJ2-5; the D call from TCRdb, TRBD1, cannot be confirmed without DNA. Germline-derived CDR1 and CDR2 are MDHEN and SYDVKM. The CDR3 length is 14 residues. The CDR3 spells CASSEDRGRKTQYF.